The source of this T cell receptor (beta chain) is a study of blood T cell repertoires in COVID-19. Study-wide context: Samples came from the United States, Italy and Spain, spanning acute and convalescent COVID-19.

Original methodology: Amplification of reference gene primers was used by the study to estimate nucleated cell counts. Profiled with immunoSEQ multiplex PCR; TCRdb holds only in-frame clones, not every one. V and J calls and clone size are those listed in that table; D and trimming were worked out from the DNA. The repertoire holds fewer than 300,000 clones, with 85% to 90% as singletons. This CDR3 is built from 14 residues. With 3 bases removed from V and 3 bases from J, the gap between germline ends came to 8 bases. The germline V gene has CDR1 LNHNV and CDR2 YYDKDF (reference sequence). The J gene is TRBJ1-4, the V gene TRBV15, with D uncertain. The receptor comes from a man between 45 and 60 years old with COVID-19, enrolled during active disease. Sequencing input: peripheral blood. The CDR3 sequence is CATSSQLANEKLFF. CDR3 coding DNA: TGTGCCACCAGCAGCCAATTAGCTAATGAAAAACTGTTTTTT.